This T cell receptor (beta chain) was obtained from a study of T cell changes during pregnancy in multiple sclerosis (dated by TCRdb to about 2019). For the wider study: The study examined how the T cell repertoire changed over the course of pregnancy in women with multiple sclerosis.

Libraries were made using the immunoSEQ multiplex PCR assay. The table comes from immuneACCESS by way of TCRdb, which keeps in-frame sequences with V and J called. Part of the clones is missing from these tables; in studies checked, under half for an unresolved V gene and the rest for unknown reasons. The sample records 65,000 to 90,000 clones, more than 85% of which are singletons. Of the sample, over 2% is held by the ten largest clones. V lost 7 bases and J lost 5 bases; the stretch between them is 18 bases long. The germline V gene encodes CDR1 MNHNS and CDR2 SASEGT. The CDR3 has 14 amino acids, counting the end cysteine and phenylalanine. Left in the record is the CDR3 DNA by itself, 42 bases read in frame from the first base. Comment on this clone: The clone's antigen remains unknown. No much larger clone is present one base from it, and per-base qualities are unavailable.

The sequence is built from TRBV6-1 and TRBJ2-7, with a weak D call of TRBD2 (7 bases match). Specimen: peripheral blood, collected in the first trimester of pregnancy. This receptor was obtained from a female donor with multiple sclerosis, enrolled in a pregnancy study. The nucleotides read TGTGCCAGCATAAGGGGGGGAAGGTTCAACGAGCAGTACTTC. Translated, this gives CASIRGGRFNEQYF.